This is a list of T cell receptor beta chains from one sample in a study of CD8 T cells in ankylosing spondylitis. TCRdb re-derived calls from the 5' RACE reads in MiXCR, one entry per CDR3 protein. This table has approximately 240,000 distinct CDR3 sequences, 20% to 30% appearing once. The sequencing input was blood, either unsorted or a sorted T cell fraction (not recorded which). All receptors derive from a male donor with ankylosing spondylitis or in good health (not recorded which). Both conserved end residues are part of each CDR3. The order of the fields is J gene, V gene, clone size, D gene, CDR3 protein, CDR3 DNA. A D gene is named only where the DNA matches it firmly. Clone sizes are given selectively: once, few, many, or a class where the clone is expanded.

TRBJ2-3,TRBV2,few,TRBD2,CALSRTSGGSRLTDTQYF,TGTGCCCTCAGCCGAACTAGCGGGGGTAGTAGATTAACAGATACGCAGTATTTT
TRBJ2-3,TRBV12-3/TRBV12-4,many,-,CASSLGLLRTQYF,TGTGCCAGCAGTTTGGGGCTGTTGCGTACGCAGTATTTT
TRBJ1-2,TRBV7-6,-,TRBD1,CASSSDKGAYTF,TGTGCCAGCAGCTCGGACAAGGGGGCCTACACCTTC
TRBJ1-1,TRBV18,-,TRBD1,CASSRPGTADTEAFF,TGTGCCAGCTCACGTCCCGGGACAGCGGACACTGAAGCTTTCTTT
TRBJ2-4,TRBV20-1,few,-,CSASGRGLAKNIQYF,TGCAGTGCTAGCGGTCGGGGCTTAGCCAAAAACATTCAGTACTTC
TRBJ2-7,TRBV12-3/TRBV12-4,few,-,CASSFRGGFRREQYF,TGTGCCAGCAGTTTTCGTGGGGGCTTTCGGCGCGAGCAGTACTTC
TRBJ2-1,TRBV10-1,-,-,CASSESRPGEQFF,TGCGCCAGCAGTGAGTCCAGGCCGGGTGAGCAGTTCTTC
TRBJ1-3,TRBV6-5,many,-,CASSYGVGGNTIYF,TGTGCCAGCAGTTACGGCGTCGGTGGAAACACCATATATTTT
TRBJ2-3,TRBV29-1,many,-,CSVGGGVRTDTQYF,TGCAGCGTAGGTGGAGGGGTGCGCACAGATACGCAGTATTTT
TRBJ2-5,TRBV29-1,few,-,CSVGWGDETQYF,TGCAGCGTTGGGTGGGGGGACGAGACCCAGTACTTC
TRBJ2-7,TRBV29-1,-,-,CSVTGLLSYEQYF,TGCAGCGTTACGGGGCTACTCTCCTACGAGCAGTACTTC
TRBJ2-3,TRBV12-3/TRBV12-4,many,-,CASSSRDTQYF,TGTGCCAGCAGCTCGCGAGATACGCAGTATTTT
TRBJ2-3,TRBV24-1,-,-,CATSDSGVVPPDTQYF,TGTGCCACCAGTGATTCCGGGGTTGTTCCTCCAGATACGCAGTATTTT
TRBJ2-3,TRBV20-1,-,-,CSALHLDTQYF,TGCAGTGCCCTCCATCTGGATACGCAGTATTTT
TRBJ2-7,TRBV13,-,-,CASSPEPYSYEQYF,TGTGCCAGCAGCCCCGAGCCCTACTCCTACGAGCAGTACTTC
TRBJ2-5,TRBV10-3,-,-,CAISERGSQETQYF,TGTGCCATCAGTGAGAGAGGGTCCCAAGAGACCCAGTACTTC
TRBJ2-2,TRBV12-3/TRBV12-4,-,TRBD1,CASSSGQGAGAGELFF,TGTGCCAGCAGTTCCGGACAGGGGGCAGGGGCCGGGGAGCTGTTTTTT
TRBJ1-3,TRBV9,many,TRBD1,CASSADRGGNTIYF,TGTGCCAGCAGCGCCGACAGGGGTGGAAACACCATATATTTT
TRBJ2-7,TRBV10-3,many,-,CAIGEALTSYEQYF,TGTGCCATCGGTGAGGCCTTAACATCCTACGAGCAGTACTTC
TRBJ2-5,TRBV20-1,-,-,CSASLGQETQYF,TGCAGTGCTAGTCTGGGACAAGAGACCCAGTACTTC
TRBJ2-5,TRBV7-7,few,TRBD2,CASSLGWSSGGETQYF,TGTGCTAGCAGCTTAGGTTGGAGTAGCGGGGGAGAGACCCAGTACTTC
TRBJ2-3,TRBV29-1,many,TRBD2,CSVDGGSGPTDTQYF,TGCAGCGTCGACGGGGGGAGCGGGCCTACAGATACGCAGTATTTT
TRBJ2-5,TRBV20-1,-,-,CSPPEGGQETQYF,TGCAGTCCTCCCGAGGGGGGCCAAGAGACCCAGTACTTC
TRBJ2-5,TRBV12-3/TRBV12-4,-,-,CASSLITETQYF,TGTGCCAGCAGTTTAATAACGGAGACCCAGTACTTC
TRBJ1-1,TRBV12-3/TRBV12-4,-,-,CASSLSTGKAFF,TGTGCCAGCAGTTTATCCACAGGCAAGGCTTTCTTT
TRBJ2-7,TRBV3-1,-,-,CASSQGGDEQYF,TGTGCCAGCAGCCAAGGTGGGGACGAGCAGTACTTC
TRBJ2-3,TRBV11-2,-,TRBD1,CASSPGTGQDTQYF,TGTGCCAGCAGCCCGGGGACAGGCCAGGATACGCAGTATTTT
TRBJ1-6,TRBV6-5,many,-,CASSSGQLYNSPLHF,TGTGCCAGCAGTTCCGGACAGCTCTATAATTCACCCCTCCACTTT
TRBJ2-7,TRBV11-2,-,-,CASSLVAGAHEQYF,TGTGCCAGCAGCTTAGTGGCAGGGGCCCACGAGCAGTACTTC
TRBJ1-2,TRBV27,many,TRBD1,CASSLGTGGGYGYTF,TGTGCCAGCAGTCTAGGGACAGGGGGCGGCTATGGCTACACCTTC
TRBJ2-1,TRBV6-5,few,TRBD1,CASSYRGQGHNEQFF,TGTGCCAGCAGTTACAGGGGACAGGGCCACAATGAGCAGTTCTTC
TRBJ2-7,TRBV6-6,-,-,CATTDPEREQYF,TGTGCCACTACGGACCCCGAGCGCGAGCAGTACTTC
TRBJ1-5,TRBV3-1,many,-,CASSQDNKGTQHF,TGTGCCAGCAGCCAAGATAACAAGGGAACCCAGCATTTT